This T cell receptor beta chain was observed in a study of CD8 T cells in ankylosing spondylitis. The CDR3 runs to 15 residues. Per germline, CDR1 SGHRS and CDR2 YFSETQ. The ends lost 5 bases at V and 1 base at J; junction bases unmatched: 3. Generation of TCR beta libraries employed quantitative 5'-RACE incorporating molecular barcodes. TCRdb re-derived calls from the 5' RACE reads in MiXCR, one entry per CDR3 protein. The repertoire consists of 250,000 to 350,000 distinct CDR3 sequences, with less than 10% occurring once and the leading ten covering more than 12%. Study-wide findings and caveats: According to the report, clones linked to the disease were significantly enriched in matched synovial fluid samples taken from ankylosing spondylitis patients. Earlier literature documents some of the motif variants in reactive arthritis synovial fluid and blood. Characteristic of ankylosing spondylitis blood, it appeared, was a TCR beta motif comprising roughly 8 highly homologous variants. CD8+ disease-linked clones were present at relatively low frequencies in blood.

This clonotype was counted only a few times. Its antigen is currently unknown. Sequencing was carried out using blood, either unsorted or a sorted T cell fraction (not recorded which). The chain recombines TRBV5-1 with TRBJ2-2, with 9 bases matching TRBD1. The source is a male donor with ankylosing spondylitis. The CDR3 DNA reads TGCGCCAGCAGTGGACAGGGGAAGAACACCGGGGAGCTGTTTTTT. Protein: CASSGQGKNTGELFF.